A single T cell receptor (beta chain) is shown here with its context. Its antigen is not known. The data derive from a study of pediatric ulcerative colitis. Profiled with immunoSEQ multiplex PCR; TCRdb holds only in-frame clones, not every one. This sample has 59,000 or so clones, with about 80% found just once. Findings and limits, study-wide: No controls had the two rectal clonotypes shared by ulcerative colitis patients. Ulcerative colitis patients shared more blood-rectal clones than controls.

The CDR3 is 13 amino acids. Germline V gene data show CDR1 as LNHDA and CDR2 as SQIVND (reference sequence). V was cut by 5 bases and J by 1 base, with 8 bases left in between. This receptor was taken from a boy aged 5-17 years with moderate ulcerative colitis. The gene calls are TRBV19 and TRBJ1-1, with D uncertain. Material for sequencing was blood. DNA of the CDR3: TGTGCCAGTAGTCTAAACAGGAACACTGAAGCTTTCTTT. Its protein is CASSLNRNTEAFF.